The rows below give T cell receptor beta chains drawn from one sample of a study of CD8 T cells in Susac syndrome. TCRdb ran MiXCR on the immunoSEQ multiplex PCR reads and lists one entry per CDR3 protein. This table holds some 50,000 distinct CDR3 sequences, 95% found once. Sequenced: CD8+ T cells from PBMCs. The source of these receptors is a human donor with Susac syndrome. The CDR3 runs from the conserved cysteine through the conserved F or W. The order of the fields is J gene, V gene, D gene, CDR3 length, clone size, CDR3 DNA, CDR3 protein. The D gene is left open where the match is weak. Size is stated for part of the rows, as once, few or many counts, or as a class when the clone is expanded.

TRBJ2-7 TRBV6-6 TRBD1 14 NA TGTGCCAGCAGTCTCCGGGACAGGGGGATTGAGCAGTACTTC CASSLRDRGIEQYF
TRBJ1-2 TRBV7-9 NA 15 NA TGTGCCAGCAGCCGTCCAGCTGAGTTCCTCTATGGCTACACCTTC CASSRPAEFLYGYTF
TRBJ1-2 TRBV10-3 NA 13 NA TGTGCCATCAGTGAGGCCTTTAACTATGGCTACACCTTC CAISEAFNYGYTF
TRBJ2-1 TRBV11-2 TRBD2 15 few TGTGCCAGCAGCTTAGCTGCCGGGGGGTACAATGAGCAGTTCTTC CASSLAAGGYNEQFF
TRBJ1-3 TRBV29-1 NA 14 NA TGCAGCGTTACTCTGGCGGGGATTGGAAACACCATATATTTT CSVTLAGIGNTIYF
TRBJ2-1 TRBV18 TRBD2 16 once TGTGCCAGCTCACCCCGCCCTCGGACTAGCAGCTATGAGCAGTTCTTC CASSPRPRTSSYEQFF
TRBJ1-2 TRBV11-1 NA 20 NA TGTGCCAGCAGCTCACCCGGAGAAGCGGGAGAGGGGTCAGCTAACTATGGCTACACCTTC CASSSPGEAGEGSANYGYTF
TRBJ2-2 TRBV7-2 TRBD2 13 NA TGTGCCAGCAGCCCCGGGGGGATCGGGGAGCTGTTTTTT CASSPGGIGELFF
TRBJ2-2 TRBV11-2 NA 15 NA TGTGCCAGCAGGCTCCGAGGCGGGGACACCGGGGAGCTGTTTTTT CASRLRGGDTGELFF
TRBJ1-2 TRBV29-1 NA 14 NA TGCAGCGTTGACCCGGGACACAGAAACTATGGCTACACCTTC CSVDPGHRNYGYTF
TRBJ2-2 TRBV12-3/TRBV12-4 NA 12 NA TGTGCCAGCAGTCCGGGGGCCGGGGAGCTGTTTTTT CASSPGAGELFF
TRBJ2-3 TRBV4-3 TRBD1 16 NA TGCGCCAGCAGCCAATACGACAGGGTCTACACAGATACGCAGTATTTT CASSQYDRVYTDTQYF
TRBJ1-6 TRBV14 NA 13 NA TGTGCCAGCAAGGAGGGGACGGGTTCACCCCTCCACTTT CASKEGTGSPLHF
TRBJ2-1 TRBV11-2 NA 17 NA TGTGCCAGCAGCTTCCCACTGGACGGTTTCTCCTACAATGAGCAGTTCTTC CASSFPLDGFSYNEQFF
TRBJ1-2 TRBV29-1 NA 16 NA TGCAGCGTTGAAGTTCATAGGAGAGGGGGTGGCTATGGCTACACCTTC CSVEVHRRGGGYGYTF
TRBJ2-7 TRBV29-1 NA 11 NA TGCAGCGTTGAAACCCGCTACGAGCAGTACTTC CSVETRYEQYF
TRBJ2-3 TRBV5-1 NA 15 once TGCGCCAGCAGCTTGGCCCAGACTAGCACAGATACGCAGTATTTT CASSLAQTSTDTQYF
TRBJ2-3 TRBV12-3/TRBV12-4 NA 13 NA TGTGCCAGCAGTTCCTACAGGGCTGTCTGGCAGTATTTT CASSSYRAVWQYF
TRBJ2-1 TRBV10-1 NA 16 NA TGCGCCAGCAGTGATATAGTGGGGGGTACCTACAATGAGCAGTTCTTC CASSDIVGGTYNEQFF
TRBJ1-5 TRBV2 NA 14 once TGTGCCAGCAGTGATCCCAGGGTTTATCAGCCCCAGCATTTT CASSDPRVYQPQHF
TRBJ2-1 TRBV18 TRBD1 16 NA TGTGCCAGCTCACTCCTAAGGGGGCGCAACTACAATGAGCAGTTCTTC CASSLLRGRNYNEQFF
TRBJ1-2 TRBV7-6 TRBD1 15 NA TGTGCCAGCAGCTTAGCTCCCGGGACAGGGGAGGGCTACACCTTC CASSLAPGTGEGYTF
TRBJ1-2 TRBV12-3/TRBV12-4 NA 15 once TGTGCCAGCAGCTTAGACAGTACCGATCACTATGGCTACACCTTC CASSLDSTDHYGYTF
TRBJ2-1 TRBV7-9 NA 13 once TGTGCCAGCAGCCCGGGCACGCGCAATGAGCAGTTCTTC CASSPGTRNEQFF
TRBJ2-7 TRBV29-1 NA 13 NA TGCAGCGTTGAAGGGAGGAGCTCCTACGAGCAGCACTTC CSVEGRSSYEQHF
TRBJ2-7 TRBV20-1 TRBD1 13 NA TGCAGTGCTAGAGATGGACAGGCCTACGAGCAGTACTTC CSARDGQAYEQYF
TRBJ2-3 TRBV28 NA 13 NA TGTGCCAGCAACTTCCAGGGGGGAGATACGCAGTATTTT CASNFQGGDTQYF
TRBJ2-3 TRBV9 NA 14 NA TGTGCCAGCAGCGTACAGGGGGGAACAGATACGCAGTATTTT CASSVQGGTDTQYF
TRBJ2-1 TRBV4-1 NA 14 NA TGCGCCAGCAGCGCGCTGGGGGGAGGCAATGAGCAGTTCTTC CASSALGGGNEQFF
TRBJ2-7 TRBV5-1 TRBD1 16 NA TGCGCCAGCAGCTGGGACCCGGGACAGATAGCATACGAGCAGTACTTC CASSWDPGQIAYEQYF
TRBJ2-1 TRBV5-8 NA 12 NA TGTGCCAGCAGCTTGGGATTTAATGAGCAGTTCTTC CASSLGFNEQFF
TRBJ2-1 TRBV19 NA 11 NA TGTGCCAGTTTCGGAAACAATGAGCAGTTCTTC CASFGNNEQFF
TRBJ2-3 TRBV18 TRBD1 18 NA TGTGCCAGCTCAGAAGACAGGGGGCCTCTAAAAACCACAGATACGCAGTATTTT CASSEDRGPLKTTDTQYF
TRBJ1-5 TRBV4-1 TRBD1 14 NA TGCGCCAGCAGCCAAGGACAGGGCGCTCAGCCCCAGCATTTT CASSQGQGAQPQHF
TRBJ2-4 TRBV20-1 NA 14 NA TGCAGTGCTAGAGATATCCTAGCCAAAAACATTCAGTACTTC CSARDILAKNIQYF
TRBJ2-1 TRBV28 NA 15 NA TGTGCCAGCAGTTCCCCCCGACAGACGTACAATGAGCAGTTCTTC CASSSPRQTYNEQFF
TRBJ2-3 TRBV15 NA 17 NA TGTGCCACCAGCAGAGACGCGCTAGCTTCGGCCCTAAATACGCAGTATTTT CATSRDALASALNTQYF
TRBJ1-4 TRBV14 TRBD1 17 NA TGTGCCAGCAGCCAAGAAGGGTCGGGACAGGAGGATGAAAAACTGTTTTTT CASSQEGSGQEDEKLFF
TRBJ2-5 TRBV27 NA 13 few TGTGCCAGCATCTCCCTCGGCGGGGAGACCCAGTACTTC CASISLGGETQYF
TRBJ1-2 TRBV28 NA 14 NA TGTGCCAGCAGCGCGACGGTGGTTCGATATGGCTACACCTTC CASSATVVRYGYTF
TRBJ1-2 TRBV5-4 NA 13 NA TGTGCCAGCAGCGACGACAGTTACTATGGCTACACCTTC CASSDDSYYGYTF
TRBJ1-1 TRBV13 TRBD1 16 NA TGTGCCAGCAGCCAACCCGGGACAGGGGGGAACACTGAAGCTTTCTTT CASSQPGTGGNTEAFF
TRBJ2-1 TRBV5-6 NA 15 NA TGTGCCAGCATCCTCGAGGGAAGACGCGAGAATGAGCAGTTCTTC CASILEGRRENEQFF
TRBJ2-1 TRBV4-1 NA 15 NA TGCGCCAGCAGTTTAGGTTACTCCGCTAGGAATGAGCAGTTCTTC CASSLGYSARNEQFF
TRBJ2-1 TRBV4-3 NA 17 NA TGCGCCAGCAGCCAAGATTTGTCACAGGGTAACTACAATGAGCAGTTCTTC CASSQDLSQGNYNEQFF
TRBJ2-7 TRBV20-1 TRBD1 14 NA TGCAGTGCCCTGGGACAGGGTTCTTCATACGAGCAGTACTTC CSALGQGSSYEQYF
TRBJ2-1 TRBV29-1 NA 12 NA TGCAGCGTTTGGGGAGAGATCAATGAGCAGTTCTTC CSVWGEINEQFF
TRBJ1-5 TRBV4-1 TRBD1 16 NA TGCGCCAGCAGCCAAAGAGAGGGACAGGGGGATCAGCCCCAGCATTTT CASSQREGQGDQPQHF
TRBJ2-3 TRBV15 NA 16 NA TGTGCCACCAGCAGAGACAGGCTCTGGGGCACAGATACGCAGTATTTT CATSRDRLWGTDTQYF
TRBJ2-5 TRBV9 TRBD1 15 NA TGTGCCAGCAGCGCGTCAGTAGGGGACAGTGAGACCCAGTACTTC CASSASVGDSETQYF
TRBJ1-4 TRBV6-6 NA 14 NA TGTGCCAGCAGTTACGAGGGAATTAATGAAAAACTGTTTTTT CASSYEGINEKLFF
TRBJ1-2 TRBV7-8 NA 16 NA TGTGCCAGCAGCCAACAGGTTGGGTTACGAGACTATGGCTACACCTTC CASSQQVGLRDYGYTF
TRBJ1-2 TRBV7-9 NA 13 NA TGTGCCAGCAGCCCAATGACAGCGCCGGGCTACACCTTC CASSPMTAPGYTF
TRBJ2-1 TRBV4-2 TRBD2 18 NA TGTGCCAGCAGCCCCCGTTTGGACGCGGGGGGGCCGGGCAATGAGCAGTTCTTC CASSPRLDAGGPGNEQFF
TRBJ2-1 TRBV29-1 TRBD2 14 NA TGCAGCGTGGATCTAGCGGACTCCTACAATGAGCAGTTCTTC CSVDLADSYNEQFF